A selection of T cell receptor beta chains follows, all from one sample in a study of beta chain features in type 1 diabetes. Clones were sequenced by immunoSEQ multiplex PCR, and TCRdb holds only the in-frame ones, with some missing. The sample yields about 160,000 clones, 6.5% to 8.5% seen once. The sample consisted of central memory CD4+ T cells from blood. The receptors stem from a man younger than 30 with type 1 diabetes. The CDR3 runs from the conserved cysteine through the conserved F or W. A D gene is named only where the DNA matches it firmly. Rows may omit the clone size; those that give it use once, few, many or a size class.

J gene	clone size	V gene	D gene	CDR3 protein	CDR3 DNA
TRBJ1-1	many	TRBV7-9	-	CASSLGQNTEAFF	TGTGCCAGCAGCTTAGGGCAGAACACTGAAGCTTTCTTT
TRBJ1-2	few	TRBV9	TRBD1	CASSPGQGYGYTF	TGTGCCAGCAGCCCGGGACAGGGCTATGGCTACACCTTC
TRBJ1-2	-	TRBV5-6	-	CASNQGHYGYTF	TGTGCCAGCAATCAGGGGCACTATGGCTACACCTTC
TRBJ2-1	few	TRBV28	-	CASTAAGASSYNEQFF	TGTGCCAGCACTGCGGCGGGTGCAAGCTCCTACAATGAGCAGTTCTTC
TRBJ2-1	few	TRBV11-3	TRBD1	CASSGGTEVDNEQFF	TGTGCCAGCAGCGGTGGGACAGAGGTGGACAATGAGCAGTTCTTC
TRBJ1-6	few	TRBV28	-	CASSLNVGLNSPLHF	TGTGCCAGCAGTTTAAATGTGGGGCTGAATTCACCCCTCCACTTT
TRBJ2-3	-	TRBV7-9	TRBD1	CASSPGQGWADTQYF	TGTGCCAGCAGCCCGGGACAGGGATGGGCAGATACGCAGTATTTT
TRBJ2-7	-	TRBV28	-	CATYGATLYEQYF	TGTGCCACCTATGGGGCTACCCTCTACGAGCAGTACTTC
TRBJ2-7	few	TRBV6-6	TRBD1	CASSKPGQGYYEQYF	TGTGCCAGCAGTAAGCCGGGACAGGGGTACTACGAGCAGTACTTC
TRBJ2-7	few	TRBV28	-	CASSLFGPSYEQYF	TGTGCCAGCAGTTTATTTGGCCCCTCCTACGAGCAGTACTTC
TRBJ2-4	few	TRBV30	TRBD2	CALLATDKNIQYF	TGTGCCCTACTAGCGACTGACAAAAACATTCAGTACTTC
TRBJ1-3	few	TRBV6-4	-	CASSDGPAGNTIYF	TGTGCCAGCAGTGATGGCCCCGCTGGAAACACCATATATTTT
TRBJ1-4	-	TRBV30	-	CAWSMGARGEKLFF	TGTGCCTGGAGTATGGGCGCCAGGGGTGAAAAACTGTTTTTT
TRBJ1-1	-	TRBV2	-	CASGGRVEAFF	TGTGCCAGCGGGGGGAGGGTGGAGGCTTTCTTT
TRBJ2-5	-	TRBV14	TRBD2	CASSQVKRGVPVQYF	TGTGCCAGCAGCCAAGTTAAGCGGGGGGTTCCGGTCCAGTACTTC
TRBJ2-5	few	TRBV9	TRBD2	CASSGGVAGHQETQYF	TGTGCCAGCAGCGGAGGGGTAGCGGGTCACCAAGAGACCCAGTACTTC
TRBJ1-5	-	TRBV10-3	TRBD1	CAIREGAGGQPQHF	TGTGCCATCAGGGAGGGGGCAGGGGGTCAGCCCCAGCATTTT
TRBJ1-3	-	TRBV20-1	-	CSAWGGNTIYF	TGCAGTGCGTGGGGGGGGAACACCATATATTTT
TRBJ2-3	-	TRBV18	-	CASTEGGTDTQYF	TGTGCCAGCACCGAAGGGGGCACAGATACGCAGTATTTT
TRBJ1-2	few	TRBV11-2	-	CASSLSRTNTDYGGYTF	TGTGCCAGCAGCTTAAGTCGGACCAATACCGACTATGGCGGCTACACCTTC
TRBJ2-7	-	TRBV18	TRBD1	CASSRETGIEQYF	TGTGCCAGCTCACGCGAGACAGGGATCGAGCAGTACTTC
TRBJ2-1	-	TRBV7-8	-	CASSLFNGGGAYNEQFF	TGTGCCAGCAGCTTATTCAATGGCGGCGGGGCCTACAATGAGCAGTTCTTC
TRBJ2-1	-	TRBV6-1	TRBD2	CASSESSGAYNEQFF	TGTGCCAGCAGTGAGTCTAGCGGAGCCTACAATGAGCAGTTCTTC
TRBJ2-1	-	TRBV30	-	CAWSFPGGMPEQFF	TGTGCCTGGAGTTTCCCGGGGGGCATGCCTGAGCAGTTCTTC
TRBJ1-1	-	TRBV5-1	TRBD1	CASSLISSGTGTTVGGTEAFF	TGCGCCAGCAGCTTGATCTCCTCCGGGACAGGGACAACCGTGGGTGGGACTGAAGCTTTCTTT
TRBJ2-7	few	TRBV7-2	TRBD2	CASSLGSGGAREQYF	TGTGCCAGCAGCTTAGGCAGCGGGGGGGCGCGGGAGCAGTACTTC
TRBJ1-2	-	TRBV15	TRBD1	CATSIGQGRSGYTF	TGTGCCACCAGCATAGGACAGGGCAGGAGCGGCTACACCTTC
TRBJ1-1	-	TRBV28	TRBD1	CASRQRLTGGTEAFF	TGTGCCAGCAGGCAAAGACTAACAGGGGGCACTGAAGCTTTCTTT
TRBJ2-5	few	TRBV5-4	TRBD2	CASSRTSGGQETQYF	TGTGCCAGCAGCCGGACTAGCGGGGGTCAAGAGACCCAGTACTTC
TRBJ1-6	-	TRBV7-2	TRBD1	CASSFRDRNSPLHF	TGTGCCAGCAGCTTCCGGGACAGAAATTCACCCCTCCACTTT
TRBJ2-1	few	TRBV4-3	TRBD2	CASSQDRSGGTSYNEQFF	TGCGCCAGCAGCCAAGATCGGAGCGGGGGCACCTCCTACAATGAGCAGTTCTTC
TRBJ2-7	few	TRBV25-1	TRBD2	CASSRGLAGGGSYEQYF	TGTGCCAGCAGTCGGGGACTAGCGGGAGGCGGCTCCTACGAGCAGTACTTC
TRBJ2-3	-	TRBV29-1	-	CSVEGHSTDTQYF	TGCAGCGTTGAGGGACATAGCACAGATACGCAGTATTTT
TRBJ2-7	-	TRBV9	TRBD1	CASSDTGGYEQYF	TGTGCCAGCAGCGATACAGGGGGCTACGAGCAGTACTTC
TRBJ2-3	-	TRBV7-2	TRBD2	CASSSGPSGGFSDTQYF	TGTGCCAGCAGCTCCGGCCCTAGCGGGGGATTTTCAGATACGCAGTATTTT
TRBJ2-3	few	TRBV7-2	-	CASSLAVRVVVDTQYF	TGTGCCAGCAGCTTAGCTGTCAGGGTTGTTGTTGATACGCAGTATTTT
TRBJ1-2	-	TRBV9	-	CASSVDRSNYGYTF	TGTGCCAGCAGCGTCGACAGATCTAACTATGGCTACACCTTC